The TCR beta chain described here comes from a study of cytomegalovirus exposure and HLA in healthy donors. Germline trimming cut 4 bases from V and 1 base from J; bases unmatched to any gene: 1. The germline CDR1 and CDR2 sequences are MNHEY and SVGAGI. The CDR3 has 13 amino acids. The protocol was immunoSEQ multiplex PCR, while the TCRdb copy is restricted to in-frame clones and leaves out a portion. The sample records about 100,000 clones, nearly 97% being singletons. V usage is TRBV6-5 and J usage is TRBJ2-7; 7 nucleotides agree with TRBD2. This TCR came from a woman younger than 30 in good health and CMV-seronegative. The specimen was PBMCs. Here the CDR3 DNA reads TGTGCCAGCAGTTGGGGAGGGTCCTACGAGCAGTACTTC. Translating gives CASSWGGSYEQYF.